This T cell receptor (beta chain) was captured in a study of beta chain features in type 1 diabetes. Points from the study as a whole: TCRB CDR3s from Type 1 diabetes patients were moderately but significantly shorter in all four CD4+ subsets. The study found fewer insertions and more deletions at VDJ junctions in type 1 diabetes patients.

Expressed TCRB transcripts were sequenced after all isolated RNA was converted to cDNA. Profiled with immunoSEQ multiplex PCR; TCRdb holds only in-frame clones, not every one. The sample yields about 150,000 clones, around 10% seen once. A note on this clone: Its cognate antigen is unknown.

Germline CDR1 is KGHSH and CDR2 is LQKENI. Trimming took 5 bases from V and 6 from J, leaving 5 bases between them. This CDR3 region has 11 residues. This receptor was taken from a man aged 18 to 29 in good health. The sample taken for sequencing was central memory CD4+ T cells from blood. This chain uses TRBV18 with TRBJ1-3; D is unresolved. CDR3 residues: CASSAENTIYF. The CDR3, as DNA: TGTGCCAGCTCAGCAGAAAACACCATATATTTT.